The clone carrying this T cell receptor beta chain was seen at least ten times. Patients with ophthalmopathy all had a Clinical Activity Score of at least 3, a NOSPECS grade of at least 4 and duration under 3 months. Trimming removed 6 bases at V and 4 bases at J, with 12 bases between. The CDR3 runs to 14 residues. Template material for amplifying TCR beta CDR3 regions consisted of RNA transcripts. Primed by the HTBI set, a first-round RT-PCR was run on the TCR CDR3. TCRdb used MiXCR to reprocess the multiplex PCR reads, holding one entry per CDR3 protein. Of about 640,000 distinct CDR3 sequences listed, roughly 15% are singletons. The data were obtained in a study of T cells in Graves' hyperthyroidism and ophthalmopathy.

Sequencing was done on a sample of blood. This receptor was taken from a woman aged 45-65 years with Graves' ophthalmopathy. V usage is TRBV12-3 or TRBV12-4 and J usage is TRBJ2-2; perhaps TRBD2 as D (6 bases). The chain's CDR3 is CASRGGPVTGELFF. DNA of the CDR3: TGTGCCAGCAGAGGAGGGCCGGTCACCGGGGAGCTGTTTTTT.